Below are 9 T cell receptor beta chains sequenced from a single sample in a study of radiation and T cells in renal cell carcinoma. Measured with immunoSEQ multiplex PCR; TCRdb has only the in-frame clones, and not every one. The sample includes 120,000 to 150,000 clones, over 80% of them seen just once. Time point of the sample: baseline pretreatment blood. Documented treatment: 15 Gy SBRT to primary tumor, nephrectomy 4 weeks later. The sample here was blood, taken from a patient whose treatment included radiotherapy and nephrectomy. Receptors originate from a woman between 50 and 59 years old with renal cell carcinoma.

V usage is TRBV9 and J usage is TRBJ2-3, with TRBD1 as a possible D gene (6 bases). The germline V gene has CDR1 SGDLS and CDR2 YYNGEE. V dropped 9 bases and J dropped 0 bases, with 11 bases sitting between them. This CDR3 comprises 13 residues. CDR3 bases: TGTGCCACCAACAGGGAAAGCACAGATACGCAGTATTTT. It is translated as CATNRESTDTQYF.

The chain is built from TRBV5-1 and TRBJ2-5; TRBD2 matches 12 bases. The V and J ends lost 3 bases and 2 bases, in that order; junction bases with no gene match: 5. The germline gives CDR1 SGHRS, CDR2 YFSETQ. The CDR3 is 16 residues long. This CDR3 reads CASSWGGTSGQETQYF. Here the CDR3 DNA reads TGCGCCAGCAGCTGGGGAGGGACTAGCGGGCAAGAGACCCAGTACTTC. The whole variable domain, remainder taken from reference TRBV5-1 and TRBJ2-5, is KAGVTQTPRYLIKTRGQQVTLSCSPISGHRSVSWYQQTPGQGLQFLFEYFSETQRNKGNFPGRFSGRQFSNSRSEMNVSTLELGDSALYLCASSWGGTSGQETQYFGPGTRLLVL.

This clone appeared a few times. The V and J genes are TRBV29-1 and TRBJ2-7; D is perhaps TRBD1 (5 bases). Per the germline V gene, CDR1 is SQVTM and CDR2 is ANQGSEA. With 3 bases removed from V and 6 bases from J, the gap between germline ends came to 9 bases. The CDR3 totals 11 residues. CDR3 DNA sequence: TGCAGCGTTGAGGAAGGGGCCGAGCAGTACTTC. Translating gives CSVEEGAEQYF.

This chain links TRBV5-1 with TRBJ2-7; possible D gene TRBD1, 5 bases. CDR1 and CDR2 (germline): SGHRS, YFSETQ. This CDR3 region has 14 residues. The V end was cut by 5 bases, the J end by 0 bases, with 12 bases between. Here the CDR3 DNA reads TGCGCCAGCAGGACGACAGCCTCCTCCTACGAGCAGTACTTC. It yields the protein CASRTTASSYEQYF.

In this sample, this clone turned up a few times. The chain recombines TRBV20-1 with TRBJ1-5; D gene unclear. V dropped 2 bases and J dropped 5 bases, with 4 bases sitting between them. Germline V gene lookup returns CDR1 DFQATT and CDR2 SNEGSKA (reference sequence). CDR3 length equals 11 residues. The CDR3, as DNA: TGCAGTGCTAGACCCGATCAGCCCCAGCATTTT. Protein: CSARPDQPQHF.

The rearrangement uses TRBV5-1 and TRBJ1-6, with 10 bases aligning to TRBD1. Trimming cost V 4 bases and J 9 bases; bases outside gene matches: 10. The CDR3 is made up of 16 amino acids. Germline V lookup: CDR1 SGHRS, CDR2 YFSETQ. The CDR3 loop reads CASSPVEGQGFSPLHF. CDR3 nucleotide sequence: TGCGCCAGCAGCCCAGTCGAGGGACAGGGGTTTTCACCCCTCCACTTT.

V usage is TRBV5-4 and J usage is TRBJ2-2, with D hard to call. Germline V gives CDR1 SGHNT, CDR2 YYREEE (reference sequence). The CDR3 is 17 amino acids. V lost 0 bases, J lost 0 bases, and 12 bases lay in between. The CDR3 loop is CASSLVDDEPNTGELFF. The DNA of the CDR3 is TGTGCCAGCAGCTTGGTGGATGACGAGCCGAACACCGGGGAGCTGTTTTTT.

The chain has TRBV9 and TRBJ2-7; 11 positions match TRBD2. V was pared by 3 bases and J by 4 bases, with 6 bases of the junction left unmatched. The CDR3 runs 15 residues. CDR1 and CDR2 (germline): SGDLS, YYNGEE. CDR3 amino acids: CASSETSGSRYEQYF. DNA for the CDR3: TGTGCCAGCAGCGAAACTAGCGGGAGTAGGTACGAGCAGTACTTC.

This clone showed up just once. The gene calls are TRBV19 and TRBJ2-7, with 11 bases that match TRBD1. V dropped 4 bases and J dropped 5; count of bases not matched to a gene: 7. The CDR3 consists of 15 residues. Looked up from germline, CDR1 is LNHDA and CDR2 is SQIVND (reference sequence). Written as DNA, the CDR3 is TGTGCCAGTAGTACAGGGACAGGGGGGAATGACGAGCAGTACTTC. It is translated as CASSTGTGGNDEQYF.